The 24 T cell receptor beta chains below all came from one sample that was sequenced in a study of monozygotic twins with inflammatory bowel disease (dated by TCRdb to between 2018 and 2021). Libraries were constructed by 5' RACE. Sequencing took place on an Illumina HiSeq 2500. TCRdb reprocessed the reads and lists each CDR3 protein sequence as a single entry, with no DNA. The data table for this sample lists more than 350,000 distinct CDR3 sequences. The top ten constitute more than 2% of the sample. The sequenced material came from blood. Receptors were obtained from a human donor with ulcerative colitis or Crohn's disease, or a healthy co-twin of an affected twin (not recorded which).

The V and J genes are TRBV7-2 and TRBJ2-5; TCRdb selects TRBD2, and the lack of DNA leaves this call unchecked. The V gene's germline CDR1 is SGHTA and CDR2 FQGNSA. This CDR3 is 14 amino acids long. CDR3 residues: CASSFTGREETQYF.

The chain combines TRBV27 with TRBJ2-3; the D call of TRBD1 rests on TCRdb alone, since no DNA is present to check it. This CDR3 region has 13 residues. Looked up from germline, CDR1 is MNHEY and CDR2 is SMNVEV (reference sequence). This CDR3 reads CASTVTGGDTQYF.

The chain uses TRBV5-1 and TRBJ2-7; TCRdb gives TRBD1 as the D gene, but with no DNA this cannot be confirmed. The CDR3 sequence is 15 residues long. Per the germline V gene, CDR1 is SGHRS and CDR2 is YFSETQ. The CDR3 loop reads CASSNQGQGAYEQYF. Full variable domain (missing parts from reference TRBV5-1 and TRBJ2-7): KAGVTQTPRYLIKTRGQQVTLSCSPISGHRSVSWYQQTPGQGLQFLFEYFSETQRNKGNFPGRFSGRQFSNSRSEMNVSTLELGDSALYLCASSNQGQGAYEQYFGPGTRLTVT.

The chain combines TRBV7-2 with TRBJ2-1; TCRdb's assignment of TRBD1 cannot be checked, as there is no DNA. CDR1 is SGHTA, CDR2 FQGNSA, per germline. The CDR3 is 14 residues long. The CDR3 spells CASSLARRGNEQFF.

The chain uses TRBV18 and TRBJ2-5. The germline gives CDR1 KGHSH, CDR2 LQKENI. The CDR3 length is 15 residues. The CDR3 loop reads CASSPRGAGEETQYF.

J is TRBJ2-5 and V is TRBV7-2; TCRdb designates TRBD2, a call that cannot be tested without DNA. CDR3 size: 14 residues. Germline loops: CDR1 SGHTA, CDR2 FQGNSA. CDR3 sequence reads: CASSLVGGTETQYF.

V and J are TRBV2 and TRBJ1-1; lacking DNA, the TRBD1 call made by TCRdb goes unchecked. Germline loops: CDR1 SNHLY, CDR2 FYNNEI. The CDR3 has 12 amino acids. The CDR3 sequence: CASSDGAGRAFF. The full variable domain, its missing parts supplied by reference TRBV2 and TRBJ1-1, is EPEVTQTPSHQVTQMGQEVILRCVPISNHLYFYWYRQILGQKVEFLVSFYNNEISEKSEIFDDQFSVERPDGSNFTLKIRSTKLEDSAMYFCASSDGAGRAFFGQGTRLTVV.

The V and J genes are TRBV6-5 and TRBJ2-1; checking the TCRdb D call of TRBD1 is not possible without DNA. This CDR3 is 15 amino acids long. Germline V gives CDR1 MNHEY, CDR2 SVGAGI. The CDR3 is CASSYHGTGGNEQFF.

The gene calls are TRBV2 and TRBJ2-1; TCRdb names TRBD2, which stays unverified in the absence of DNA. The germline V gene has CDR1 SNHLY and CDR2 FYNNEI. The CDR3 extends over 14 amino acids. CDR3: CASSDSRARNEQFF.

The chain has TRBV6-5 and TRBJ1-2; TCRdb reports TRBD1, a call that lacks DNA to check it against. The CDR3 runs 16 residues. Germline CDR1 MNHEY, CDR2 SVGAGI. The chain's CDR3 is CASSYSVGVLSYGYTF.

The genes are TRBV4-1 and TRBJ2-1; TCRdb's D gene call, TRBD1, goes unchecked for lack of DNA. In germline, CDR1 is MGHRA, CDR2 YSYEKL. The CDR3 is made up of 17 amino acids. The CDR3 spells CASSPPLGADGGNEQFF.

The chain couples TRBV5-1 to TRBJ1-5. CDR3 length: 14 residues. Germline-derived CDR1 and CDR2 are SGHRS and YFSETQ. CDR3 sequence reads: CASSFAYSNQPQHF.

The chain combines TRBV6-2 or TRBV6-3 with TRBJ1-1; TCRdb calls TRBD1, which cannot be checked without DNA. Germline V gene data show CDR1 as MNHEY and CDR2 as SVGEGT. This CDR3 spans 17 amino acids. CDR3 region: CASTPTPWTGEDTEAFF.

The chain combines TRBV19 with TRBJ1-2. Germline lookup yields CDR1 LNHDA and CDR2 SQIVND (reference sequence). CDR3 length: 16 amino acids. CDR3: CASSMNPLASNYGYTF.

This chain links TRBV6-5 with TRBJ2-5; TCRdb selects TRBD2, and the lack of DNA leaves this call unchecked. CDR1 and CDR2 (germline): MNHEY, SVGAGI. This CDR3 contains 16 residues. CDR3 residues: CASSYSVGPAQETQYF.

This chain joins TRBV9 and TRBJ1-1. The length of the CDR3 is 15 residues. Germline-derived CDR1 and CDR2 are SGDLS and YYNGEE. CDR3 amino acids: CASSVFTDSNTEAFF.

The chain joins TRBV29-1 to TRBJ1-2; TCRdb gives TRBD1 as the D gene, but with no DNA this cannot be confirmed. Germline V gene data show CDR1 as SQVTM and CDR2 as ANQGSEA. The CDR3 loop spans 16 amino acids. The CDR3 region is CSVEDRGTGESYGYTF.

V is TRBV7-3 and J is TRBJ2-7. The CDR3 spans 13 residues. CDR1 and CDR2 from the germline V gene are SGHTA and FQGTGA. CDR3 loop: CASSSTSSNEQYF.

The CDR3 spells CASRFTETGNTIYF. J is TRBJ1-3 and V is TRBV5-1. This CDR3 is built from 14 residues. The germline CDR1 and CDR2 sequences are SGHRS and YFSETQ.

The rearrangement uses TRBV7-2 and TRBJ2-2. This CDR3 spans 16 amino acids. Germline lookup yields CDR1 SGHTA and CDR2 FQGNSA. CDR3 amino acids: CASSLMRRGSTGELFF.

The CDR3 here is CASSLRRGVLYNEQFF. The rearrangement links TRBV12-3 or TRBV12-4 to TRBJ2-1; without DNA, the TCRdb call of TRBD2 cannot be checked. This CDR3 comprises 16 residues.

The chain joins TRBV11-2 to TRBJ2-2; TCRdb proposes TRBD2, but this gene call is untestable without DNA. The germline V gene has CDR1 SGHAT and CDR2 FQNNGV. This CDR3 is built from 16 residues. CDR3 amino acids: CASSLNGGADTGELFF.

The chain combines TRBV27 with TRBJ2-7; lacking DNA, the TRBD1 call made by TCRdb goes unchecked. This CDR3 comprises 14 residues. CDR1 is MNHEY and CDR2 is SMNVEV in the germline V gene (reference sequence). The CDR3: CASSFWGGSDEQYF.

The chain employs TRBV7-9 and TRBJ2-3; TCRdb's assignment of TRBD2 cannot be checked, as there is no DNA. The CDR3 consists of 13 residues. Germline CDR1 is SEHNR and CDR2 is FQNEAQ (reference sequence). The CDR3 sequence is CASSLPGGDTQYF.